One and the same sample provided the 15 T cell receptor beta chains below, sequenced in a study of Tregs in tolerant kidney transplant recipients. Mixed chimerism was transient after nonmyeloablative marrow transplants from related graft donors. Method: immunoSEQ multiplex PCR; TCRdb's copy keeps in-frame clones and lacks some. The sample holds 25,000 or so clones. The sample in question was CD4+ T cells from blood (PBMCs), obtained 6 months after the transplant. The source is a human patient who received a combined kidney and bone marrow transplant. Part of the T cell pool may stem from the graft donor.

Of note for this clone: The CDR3 end falls 3 residues outside the read, so it is completed with the germline J gene. This chain uses TRBV19 with TRBJ1-2; 8 nucleotides align to TRBD1. The CDR3 consists of 14 residues. Germline loops: CDR1 LNHDA, CDR2 SQIVND (reference sequence). With V trimmed by 3 bases and J by 1 base, 1 base remained unmatched. CDR3 residues: CASSITGGNYGYTF. The covered CDR3 bases are TGTGCCAGTAGTATTACAGGGGGTAACTATGGC.

In the case of this clone: The sequenced fragment ends 3 residues before the CDR3 boundary, so the rest is inferred from the germline J gene. V is TRBV5-6 and J is TRBJ1-2; 8 nucleotides agree with TRBD1. The CDR3 consists of 15 residues. Germline lookup yields CDR1 SGHDT and CDR2 YYEEEE. With 3 bases clipped from V and 2 bases from J, the junction kept 6 bases outside the gene matches. CDR3 bases read: TGTGCCAGCAGCTATATAGGACAGGGAAACTATGGC. Amino acids: CASSYIGQGNYG. The CDR3 in full is CASSYIGQGNYGYTF.

A note on this clone: The read ends 3 residues before the CDR3 terminus; that terminus is restored from the germline J gene. V and J are TRBV27 and TRBJ1-6; TRBD1 matches 8 bases. With V trimmed by 4 bases and J by 10 bases, 6 bases remained unmatched. The length of the CDR3 is 14 residues. From germline, CDR1 is MNHEY and CDR2 SMNVEV (reference sequence). CDR3 residues: CASSYQGARSPLHF. The part of the CDR3 DNA that was read is TGTGCCAGCAGTTACCAGGGGGCAAGGTCACCC.

As for this clone: The sequence runs out 3 residues before the end of the CDR3; the remainder is reconstructed from the germline J gene. The V call is TRBV5-1, the J call TRBJ2-3, with 8 bases lining up with TRBD1. The germline gives CDR1 SGHRS, CDR2 YFSETQ. CDR3 length: 14 residues. V was clipped by 4 bases and J by 2 bases; unmatched bases: 3. The CDR3 DNA, read in part, is TGCGCCAGCAGCGGACAGGGATTCACAGATACG. It codes for CASSGQGFTDT. The entire CDR3 protein is CASSGQGFTDTQYF.

A word on this clone: Sequencing ends 3 residues short of the CDR3 end; the germline J gene provides the rest. The chain has TRBV19 and TRBJ2-2; the match to TRBD2 covers 12 bases. Germline assignment: CDR1 LNHDA and CDR2 SQIVND (reference sequence). This CDR3 has 14 residues. J gave up 8 bases and V 9 bases, and 7 bases lay outside the gene matches. This CDR3 is CASRLAGASGELFF. The DNA read from the CDR3 is TGTGCCAGCCGACTAGCGGGAGCTTCTGGGGAG.

Comment on this clone: Read sequence stops 3 residues before the CDR3 end, and the germline J gene provides the missing end. The V call is TRBV7-2, the J call TRBJ1-5; possibly TRBD1 for D (6 bases). V dropped 1 base and J dropped 4 bases, with 11 bases sitting between them. The CDR3 is made up of 15 amino acids. Germline-derived CDR1 and CDR2 are SGHTA and FQGNSA. The chain's CDR3 is CASSLGDRLNQPQHF. The sequenced CDR3 bases are TGTGCCAGCAGCTTAGGAGACAGGTTAAATCAGCCC. Complete variable domain (other parts from reference TRBV7-2 and TRBJ1-5): GAGVSQSPSNKVTEKGKDVELRCDPISGHTALYWYRQSLGQGLEFLIYFQGNSAPDKSGLPSDRFSAERTGGSVSTLTIQRTQQEDSAVYLCASSLGDRLNQPQHFGDGTRLSIL.

As regards this clone: The sequenced fragment ends 3 residues before the CDR3 boundary, so the rest is inferred from the germline J gene. This rearrangement joins TRBV5-1 to TRBJ2-5; 7 bases match TRBD2. The CDR3 contains 16 residues. Germline CDR1 is SGHRS and CDR2 is YFSETQ. J was trimmed by 2 bases and V by 0 bases; bases with no gene match: 7. CDR3 in amino acids: CASSLVASGTQETQYF. Partial CDR3 DNA: TGCGCCAGCAGCTTGGTGGCTAGCGGAACGCAAGAGACC.

On this clone: Sequencing ends 3 residues short of the CDR3 end; the germline J gene provides the rest. The rearrangement joins TRBV10-3 to TRBJ1-3; 9 nucleotides align to TRBD1. Losses at the gene ends were 1 base for V and 2 bases for J; bases not matched to a gene: 3. This CDR3 spans 16 amino acids. Germline CDR1 and CDR2: ENHRY and SYGVKD. The CDR3: CAISEFGQGTGNTIYF. The part of the CDR3 DNA that was read is TGTGCCATCAGTGAGTTTGGACAGGGGACTGGAAACACC.

A note on this clone: The CDR3 extends 3 residues past the end of the read, so its final part is completed from the germline J gene. V gene TRBV11-3 combines with J gene TRBJ1-1; 8 nucleotides align to TRBD1. The germline V gene encodes CDR1 SGHNT and CDR2 YENEEA. CDR3 length equals 12 residues. The part of the CDR3 DNA that was read is TGTGCCAGCAGCTCCCGGACAGGGGAA. Amino acids: CASSSRTGE. From start to end, the CDR3 is CASSSRTGEAFF.

On this clone itself: The read terminates 3 residues ahead of where the CDR3 ends, so the germline J gene completes it. This rearrangement joins TRBV20-1 to TRBJ2-3, with 7 bases identical to TRBD2. This CDR3 region has 14 residues. V was clipped by 6 bases and J by 0 bases; unmatched bases: 6. Germline values: CDR1 DFQATT, CDR2 SNEGSKA (reference sequence). Incomplete CDR3 DNA: TGCAGTGCCAGGACTAGAGAGAGCACAGATACG. Translation: CSARTRESTDT. The entire CDR3 sequence reads CSARTRESTDTQYF.

The CDR3 bases that were read are TGCGCCAGCAGCTCCTCCAAGTTGGGGCTACCCTACGAG. Translation: CASSSSKLGLPYE. The CDR3 in full is CASSSSKLGLPYEQYF. The chain couples TRBV5-1 to TRBJ2-7; D perhaps matches TRBD1 (5 bases). The read halts 3 residues ahead of the CDR3 end, with the missing end drawn from the germline J gene. The ends were cut back, 3 bases at V and 2 bases at J, with 18 bases in the middle. The CDR3 has 16 residues. CDR1 SGHRS and CDR2 YFSETQ come from the germline V gene.

Notes on this clone: The read halts 3 residues ahead of the CDR3 end, with the missing end drawn from the germline J gene. The rearrangement uses TRBV10-2 and TRBJ2-7, with TRBD2 as a possible D gene (6 bases). Germline V gives CDR1 WSHSY, CDR2 SAAADI. V was cut by 3 bases and J by 5 bases, with 17 bases left in between. The CDR3 is made up of 15 amino acids. The sequenced part of the CDR3 DNA is TGCGCCAGCAGTGATTGGAGACTAGGGGTGAACGAG. Translating gives CASSDWRLGVNE. The complete CDR3 reads CASSDWRLGVNEQYF.

On this clone: The read stops 3 residues short of the end of the CDR3; the missing end is completed from the germline J gene. This chain links TRBV14 with TRBJ2-7; TRBD2 might be the D (7 bases). Per the germline V gene, CDR1 is SGHDN and CDR2 is FVKESK. This CDR3 is 14 amino acids long. V lost 8 bases, J lost 4 bases, and 18 bases lay in between. Partial CDR3 DNA: TGTGCCAGCCGAAGAGGGGGGGGCCCTTACGAG. Residues: CASRRGGGPYE. The entire CDR3 is CASRRGGGPYEQYF.

As for this clone: The read finishes 3 residues shy of the CDR3 end, and the germline J gene is used to complete it. This chain connects TRBV2 to TRBJ2-2, with D tentatively TRBD1 (5 bases). Germline CDR1 is SNHLY and CDR2 is FYNNEI. The CDR3 contains 14 residues. V gave up 7 bases and J gave up 0 bases, with 9 bases separating them. The CDR3 here is CASNGRANTGELFF. The covered CDR3 bases are TGTGCCAGCAATGGCAGGGCGAACACCGGGGAG.

Notes on this clone: The read ends 3 residues early relative to the CDR3; the germline J gene fills the gap. This chain connects TRBV19 to TRBJ1-2; 9 bases agree with TRBD1. The CDR3 contains 15 residues. Germline-derived CDR1 and CDR2 are LNHDA and SQIVND (reference sequence). V gave up 7 bases and J gave up 4 bases; unmatched junction bases: 10. The sequenced part of the CDR3 DNA is TGTGCCAGTATCGGACAGGGGCGCGCGTCCTATGGC. Translated: CASIGQGRASYG. The entire CDR3 sequence reads CASIGQGRASYGYTF.